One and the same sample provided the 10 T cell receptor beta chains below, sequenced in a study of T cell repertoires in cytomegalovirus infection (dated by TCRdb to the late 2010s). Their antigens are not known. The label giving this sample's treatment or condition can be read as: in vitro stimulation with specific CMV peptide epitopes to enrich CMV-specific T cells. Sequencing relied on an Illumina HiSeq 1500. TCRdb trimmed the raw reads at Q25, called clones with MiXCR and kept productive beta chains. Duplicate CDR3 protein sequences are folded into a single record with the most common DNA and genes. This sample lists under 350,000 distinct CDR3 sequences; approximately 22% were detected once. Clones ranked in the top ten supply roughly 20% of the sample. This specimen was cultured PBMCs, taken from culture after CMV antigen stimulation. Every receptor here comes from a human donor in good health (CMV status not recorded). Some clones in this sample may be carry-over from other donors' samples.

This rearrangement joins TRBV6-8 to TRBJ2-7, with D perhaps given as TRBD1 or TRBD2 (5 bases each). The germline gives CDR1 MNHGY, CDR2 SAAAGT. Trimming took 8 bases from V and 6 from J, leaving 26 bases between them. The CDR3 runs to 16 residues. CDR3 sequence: CASEDTGPKLVAEQYV. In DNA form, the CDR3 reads TGTGCCAGCGAGGATACAGGCCCGAAACTAGTAGCCGAGCAGTACGTC.

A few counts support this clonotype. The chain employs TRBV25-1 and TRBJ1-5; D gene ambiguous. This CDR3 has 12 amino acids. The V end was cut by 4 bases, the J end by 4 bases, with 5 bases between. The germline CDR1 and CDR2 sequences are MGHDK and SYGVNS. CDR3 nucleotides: TGTGCCAGCAGTGGAGGAAATCAGCCCCAGCATTTT. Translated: CASSGGNQPQHF.

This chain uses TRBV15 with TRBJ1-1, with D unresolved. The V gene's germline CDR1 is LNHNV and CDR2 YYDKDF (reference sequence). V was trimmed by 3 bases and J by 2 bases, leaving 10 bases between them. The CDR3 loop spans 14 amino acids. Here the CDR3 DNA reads TGTGCCACCAGCAGGACCTCCCGCAACACTGAAGCTTTCTTT. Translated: CATSRTSRNTEAFF.

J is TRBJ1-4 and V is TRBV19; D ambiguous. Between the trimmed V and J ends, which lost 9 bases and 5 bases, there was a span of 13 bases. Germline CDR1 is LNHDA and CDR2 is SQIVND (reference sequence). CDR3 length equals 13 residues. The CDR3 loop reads CASRGRPNEKLFF. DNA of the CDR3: TGTGCCAGCAGAGGACGGCCCAATGAAAAACTGTTTTTT.

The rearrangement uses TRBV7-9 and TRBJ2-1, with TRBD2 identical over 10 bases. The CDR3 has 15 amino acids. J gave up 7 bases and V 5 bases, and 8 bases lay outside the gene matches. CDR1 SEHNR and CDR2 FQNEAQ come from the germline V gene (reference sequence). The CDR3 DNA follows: TGTGCCAGCAGCGGCCCGGGACTAGCGTCTAATGAGCAGTTCTTC. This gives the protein CASSGPGLASNEQFF.

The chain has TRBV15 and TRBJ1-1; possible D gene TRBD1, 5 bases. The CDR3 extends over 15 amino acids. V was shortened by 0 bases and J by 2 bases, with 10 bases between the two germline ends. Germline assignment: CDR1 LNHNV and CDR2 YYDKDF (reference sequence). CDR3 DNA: TGTGCCACCAGCAGAGAGTTGCGGGGCAACACTGAAGCTTTCTTT. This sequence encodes CATSRELRGNTEAFF.

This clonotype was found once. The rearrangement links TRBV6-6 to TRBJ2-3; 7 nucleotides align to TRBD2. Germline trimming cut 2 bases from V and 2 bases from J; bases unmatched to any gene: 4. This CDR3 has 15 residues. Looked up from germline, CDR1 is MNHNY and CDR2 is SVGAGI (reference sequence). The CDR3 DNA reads TGTGCCAGCAGTTACGCGGGAGCGTCCACAGATACGCAGTATTTT. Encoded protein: CASSYAGASTDTQYF.

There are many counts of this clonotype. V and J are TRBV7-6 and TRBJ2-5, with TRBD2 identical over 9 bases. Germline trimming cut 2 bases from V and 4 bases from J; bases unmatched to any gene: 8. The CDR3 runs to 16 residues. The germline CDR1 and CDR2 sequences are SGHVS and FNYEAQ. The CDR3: CASSLYGGRGGETQYF. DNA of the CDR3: TGTGCCAGCAGCTTATACGGCGGGAGGGGGGGAGAGACCCAGTACTTC. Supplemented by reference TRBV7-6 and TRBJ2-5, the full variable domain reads GAGVSQSPRYKVTKRGQDVALRCDPISGHVSLYWYRQALGQGPEFLTYFNYEAQQDKSGLPNDRFSAERPEGSISTLTIQRTEQRDSAMYRCASSLYGGRGGETQYFGPGTRLLVL.

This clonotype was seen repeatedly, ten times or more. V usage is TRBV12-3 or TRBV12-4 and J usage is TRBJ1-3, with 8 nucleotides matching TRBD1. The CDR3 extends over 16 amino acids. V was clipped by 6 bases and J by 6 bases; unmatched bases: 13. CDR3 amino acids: CASSFRVGQGANTIYF. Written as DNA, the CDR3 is TGTGCCAGCAGCTTCCGCGTAGGGCAGGGGGCAAACACCATATATTTT.

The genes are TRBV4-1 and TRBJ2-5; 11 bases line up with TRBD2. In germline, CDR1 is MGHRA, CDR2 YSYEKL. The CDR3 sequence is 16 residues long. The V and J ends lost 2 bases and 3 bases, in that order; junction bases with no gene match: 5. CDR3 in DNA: TGCGCCAGCAGCCAACGACTAGCGGGGTGGGAAGAGACCCAGTACTTC. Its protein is CASSQRLAGWEETQYF.